The present entry profiles one T cell receptor (beta chain) with its context. Antigen specificity is unknown. The data are from a study of brain T cells in children with intractable seizures. The CDR3 runs 13 residues. CDR1 DFQATT and CDR2 SNEGSKA come from the germline V gene (reference sequence). Trimming cost V 3 bases and J 2 bases; bases outside gene matches: 3. This sample's time point: blood from clinic visit 5 months post-surgery; TSC patient then seizure free. Sequencing was limited to surgery cases with top T cell transcript signatures in brain tissue. Findings and limits, study-wide: Absence of clones before surgery may stem from lower sequencing depth.

Sequencing used immunoSEQ multiplex PCR; TCRdb keeps in-frame clones, though not all of them. The sample includes around 340,000 clones, 85% to 95% of them seen just once. The specimen comprised peripheral blood, sampled around 5 months after surgery. The chain recombines TRBV20-1 with TRBJ1-2, with 7 bases matching TRBD1. This receptor was obtained from a boy younger than two with tuberous sclerosis and intractable seizures. The CDR3, as DNA: TGCAGTGCTAGTACGACAGGGAACTATGGCTACACCTTC. This sequence encodes CSASTTGNYGYTF.